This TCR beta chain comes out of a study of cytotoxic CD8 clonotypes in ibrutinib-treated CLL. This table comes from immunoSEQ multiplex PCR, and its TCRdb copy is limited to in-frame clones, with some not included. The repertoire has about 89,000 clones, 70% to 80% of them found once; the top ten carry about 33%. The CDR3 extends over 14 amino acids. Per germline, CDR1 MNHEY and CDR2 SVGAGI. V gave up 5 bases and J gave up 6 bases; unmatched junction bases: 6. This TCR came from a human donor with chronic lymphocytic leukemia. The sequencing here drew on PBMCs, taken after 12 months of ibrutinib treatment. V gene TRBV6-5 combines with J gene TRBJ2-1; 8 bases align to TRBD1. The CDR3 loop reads CASSQDTGGNEQFF. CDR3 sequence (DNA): TGTGCCAGCAGTCAAGATACAGGGGGCAATGAGCAGTTCTTC.